The clone carrying this T cell receptor (beta chain) was detected once. This entry comes from a study of technical replicates of blood from a handful of donors. CDR3 length: 14 residues. V lost 0 bases and J 6 bases, leaving 13 bases between the germline ends. Per the germline V gene, CDR1 is SGHNT and CDR2 is YYREEE (reference sequence). The data were produced by immunoSEQ multiplex PCR, yet TCRdb's version contains in-frame clones alone and is incomplete. The sample records 12,000 to 15,000 clones, less than 90% being singletons. The chain recombines TRBV5-4 with TRBJ2-7; TRBD2 is a possible D gene (5 bases). The sample consisted of PBMCs. The clonotype comes from a human donor in good health. DNA of the CDR3: TGTGCCAGCAGCTTGGGGGTCGGGATCTGCGAGCAGTACTTC. Translating gives CASSLGVGICEQYF.